The rows below give T cell receptor beta chains drawn from one sample of a study of graft-versus-host responses after intestinal transplantation. Only in-frame clones appear in the TCRdb table, and some are missing; sequencing was by immunoSEQ multiplex PCR. The table has about 94,000 clones, 91% seen once. These receptors have no identified antigens. Sequenced material: unstimulated CD8+ T cells sorted from spleen or lymph node cells, taken before intestinal transplant. Receptors originate from a human donor who received an intestinal transplant. Both conserved end residues are part of each CDR3. The order of the fields is CDR3 protein, CDR3 DNA, D gene, J gene, V gene, clone size. A D gene is named only where the DNA matches it firmly. Clone size is given for some rows only: seen once, a few or many times, or a class if the clone is expanded.

CASSPLLNEQFF | TGTGCCAGCAGCCCCCTACTAAATGAGCAGTTCTTC | NA | TRBJ2-1 | TRBV6-6 | few
CASSQEFGGAYNEQFF | TGTGCCAGCAGCCAAGAGTTCGGGGGGGCTTACAATGAGCAGTTCTTC | TRBD2 | TRBJ2-1 | TRBV4-2 | NA
CASSQYRTSGSRSYEQYF | TGCGCCAGCAGCCAATACCGGACTAGCGGGAGCCGTTCCTACGAGCAGTACTTC | TRBD2 | TRBJ2-7 | TRBV4-1 | NA
CASSAHPGQGVVTEAFF | TGTGCCAGTAGTGCCCACCCGGGACAGGGGGTGGTCACTGAAGCTTTCTTT | TRBD1 | TRBJ1-1 | TRBV19 | NA
CASSRETSTYEQYF | TGTGCCAGTAGCCGGGAGACTAGCACCTACGAGCAGTACTTC | TRBD2 | TRBJ2-7 | TRBV19 | once
CASDRGGETQYF | TGTGCCAGCGACAGGGGCGGAGAGACCCAGTACTTC | TRBD1 | TRBJ2-5 | TRBV28 | NA
CASSYKRANYGYTF | TGTGCCAGCAGTTACAAGCGAGCTAACTATGGCTACACCTTC | NA | TRBJ1-2 | TRBV6-5 | NA
CASSLRGGTYEQYF | TGCGCCAGCAGCTTGCGGGGGGGAACCTACGAGCAGTACTTC | TRBD2 | TRBJ2-7 | TRBV5-1 | NA
CASAPGHLSYEQYF | TGTGCCAGCGCACCTGGACACCTCTCCTACGAGCAGTACTTC | NA | TRBJ2-7 | TRBV27 | NA
CASRTIRDRGNTEAFF | TGTGCCAGCAGGACCATCCGGGACAGGGGTAACACTGAAGCTTTCTTT | TRBD1 | TRBJ1-1 | TRBV27 | once
CASSRGGPQETQYF | TGTGCCAGCAGCCGCGGGGGGCCCCAAGAGACCCAGTACTTC | TRBD2 | TRBJ2-5 | TRBV13 | NA
CASSQRLAGNYNEQFF | TGTGCCAGCAGTCAACGACTAGCGGGGAACTACAATGAGCAGTTCTTC | TRBD2 | TRBJ2-1 | TRBV27 | NA
CASSLVGSGSWEQYF | TGTGCCAGCAGCTTAGTCGGGAGCGGGAGTTGGGAGCAGTACTTC | TRBD2 | TRBJ2-7 | TRBV7-9 | once